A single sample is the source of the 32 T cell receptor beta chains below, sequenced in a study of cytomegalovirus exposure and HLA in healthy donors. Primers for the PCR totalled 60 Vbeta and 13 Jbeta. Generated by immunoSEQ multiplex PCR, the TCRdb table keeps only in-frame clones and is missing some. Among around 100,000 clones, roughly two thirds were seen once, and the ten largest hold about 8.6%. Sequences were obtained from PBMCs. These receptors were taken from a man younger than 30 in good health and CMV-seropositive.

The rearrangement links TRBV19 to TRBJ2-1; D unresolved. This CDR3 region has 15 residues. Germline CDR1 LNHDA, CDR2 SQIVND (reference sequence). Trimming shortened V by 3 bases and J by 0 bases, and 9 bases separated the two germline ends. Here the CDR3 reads CASSILALSYNEQFF. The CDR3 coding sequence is TGTGCCAGTAGTATCCTGGCTCTCTCCTACAATGAGCAGTTCTTC.

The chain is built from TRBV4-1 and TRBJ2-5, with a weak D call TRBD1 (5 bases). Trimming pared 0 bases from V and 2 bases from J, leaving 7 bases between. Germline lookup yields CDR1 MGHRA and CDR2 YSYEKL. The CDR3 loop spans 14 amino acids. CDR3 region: CASSQEGLQETQYF. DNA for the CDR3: TGCGCCAGCAGCCAAGAGGGGCTTCAAGAGACCCAGTACTTC.

CDR3 amino acids: CSTTLGTEAFF. CDR3 bases: TGTTCCACCACCCTCGGGACTGAAGCTTTCTTT. V usage is TRBV7-9 and J usage is TRBJ1-1; D not resolved. The CDR3 is 11 amino acids. Germline CDR1 and CDR2: SEHNR and FQNEAQ (reference sequence).

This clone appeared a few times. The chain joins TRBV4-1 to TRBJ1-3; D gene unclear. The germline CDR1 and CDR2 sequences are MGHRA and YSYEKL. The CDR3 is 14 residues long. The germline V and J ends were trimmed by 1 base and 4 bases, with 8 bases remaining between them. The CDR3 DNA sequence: TGCGCCAGCAGCCAAGTTTCAGGAGGAAACACCATATATTTT. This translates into CASSQVSGGNTIYF.

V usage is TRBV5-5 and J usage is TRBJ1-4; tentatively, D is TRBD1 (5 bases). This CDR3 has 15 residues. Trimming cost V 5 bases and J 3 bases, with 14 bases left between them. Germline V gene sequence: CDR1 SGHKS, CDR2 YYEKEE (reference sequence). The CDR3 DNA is TGTGCCAGCAGGGGCGACCCAGGGCCTAATGAAAAACTGTTTTTT. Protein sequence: CASRGDPGPNEKLFF.

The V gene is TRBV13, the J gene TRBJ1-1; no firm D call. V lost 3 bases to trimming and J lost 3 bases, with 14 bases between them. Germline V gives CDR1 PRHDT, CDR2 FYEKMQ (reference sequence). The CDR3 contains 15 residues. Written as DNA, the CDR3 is TGTGCCAGCAGCTTTCGGCGGGGAAGGGACACTGAAGCTTTCTTT. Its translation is CASSFRRGRDTEAFF.

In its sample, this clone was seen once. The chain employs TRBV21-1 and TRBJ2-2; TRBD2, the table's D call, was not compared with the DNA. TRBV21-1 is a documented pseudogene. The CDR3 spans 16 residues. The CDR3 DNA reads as TGTGCCAGCAGCAAAGAACTAGCGGGCGCGGCCGGGGAGCTGTTTTTT. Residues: CASSKELAGAAGELFF.

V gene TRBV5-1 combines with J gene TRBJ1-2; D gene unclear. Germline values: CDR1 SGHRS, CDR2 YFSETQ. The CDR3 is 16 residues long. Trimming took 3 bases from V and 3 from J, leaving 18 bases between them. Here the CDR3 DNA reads TGCGCCAGCAGCTCGCACCTAGAGGGCCAAGACTATGGCTACACCTTC. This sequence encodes CASSSHLEGQDYGYTF.

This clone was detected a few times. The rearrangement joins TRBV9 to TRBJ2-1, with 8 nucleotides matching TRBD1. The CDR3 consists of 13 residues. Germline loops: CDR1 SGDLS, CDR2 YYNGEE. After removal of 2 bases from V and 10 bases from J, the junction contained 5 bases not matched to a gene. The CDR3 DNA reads TGTGCCAGCAGCGTCCACTGGGACAGGGAGCAGTTCTTC. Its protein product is CASSVHWDREQFF.

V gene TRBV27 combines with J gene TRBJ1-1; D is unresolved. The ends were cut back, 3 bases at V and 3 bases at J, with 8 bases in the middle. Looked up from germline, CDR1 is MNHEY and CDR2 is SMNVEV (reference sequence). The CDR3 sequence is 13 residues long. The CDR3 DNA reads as TGTGCCAGCAGTTTCGGAGTGGACACTGAAGCTTTCTTT. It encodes CASSFGVDTEAFF.

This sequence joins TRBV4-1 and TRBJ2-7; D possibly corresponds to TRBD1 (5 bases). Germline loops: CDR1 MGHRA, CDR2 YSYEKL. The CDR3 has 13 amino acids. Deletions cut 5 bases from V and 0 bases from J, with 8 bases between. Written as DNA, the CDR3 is TGCGCCAGCAGCGCGGACATCTCCTACGAGCAGTACGTC. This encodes CASSADISYEQYV.

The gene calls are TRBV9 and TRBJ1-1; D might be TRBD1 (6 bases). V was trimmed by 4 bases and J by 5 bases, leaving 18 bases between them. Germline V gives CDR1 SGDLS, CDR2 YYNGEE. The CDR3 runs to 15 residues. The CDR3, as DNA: TGTGCCAGCAGCCCCCAACAGGGCGTAAGAACTGAAGCTTTCTTT. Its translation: CASSPQQGVRTEAFF.

The CDR3 nucleotides are TGTGCCAGCACACCCCCCGGGGGACGTGCTTTCTTT. Amino acids: CASTPPGGRAFF. The chain uses TRBV9 and TRBJ1-1; D might be TRBD1 (5 bases). The CDR3 runs 12 residues. Looked up from germline, CDR1 is SGDLS and CDR2 is YYNGEE. Trimming removed 6 bases from V and 11 bases from J, with 17 bases in between.

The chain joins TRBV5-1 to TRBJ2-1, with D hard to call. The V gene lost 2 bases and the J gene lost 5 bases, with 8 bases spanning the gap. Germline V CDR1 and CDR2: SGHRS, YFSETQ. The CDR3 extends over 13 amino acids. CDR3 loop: CASSFREDNEQFF. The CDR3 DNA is TGCGCCAGCAGCTTCAGAGAGGACAATGAGCAGTTCTTC.

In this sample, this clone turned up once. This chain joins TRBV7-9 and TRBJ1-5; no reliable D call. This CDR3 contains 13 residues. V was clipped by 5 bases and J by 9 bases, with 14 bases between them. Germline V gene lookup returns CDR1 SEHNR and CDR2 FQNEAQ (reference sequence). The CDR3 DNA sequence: TGTGCCAGCAGCCCACTGTCCCAGGTGCCCCAGCATTTT. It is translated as CASSPLSQVPQHF.

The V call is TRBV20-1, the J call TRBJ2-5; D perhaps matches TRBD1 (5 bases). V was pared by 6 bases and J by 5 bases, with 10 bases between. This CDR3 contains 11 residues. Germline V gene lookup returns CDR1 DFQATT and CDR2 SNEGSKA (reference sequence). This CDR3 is CSAQGWETQYF. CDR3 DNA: TGCAGTGCCCAGGGTTGGGAGACCCAGTACTTC.

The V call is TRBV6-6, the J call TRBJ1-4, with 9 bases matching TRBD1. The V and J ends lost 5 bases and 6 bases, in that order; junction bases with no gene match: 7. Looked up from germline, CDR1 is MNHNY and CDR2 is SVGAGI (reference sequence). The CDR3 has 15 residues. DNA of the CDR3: TGTGCCAGCAGTAAACAGGGGGCCAGCGATGAAAAACTGTTTTTT. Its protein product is CASSKQGASDEKLFF.

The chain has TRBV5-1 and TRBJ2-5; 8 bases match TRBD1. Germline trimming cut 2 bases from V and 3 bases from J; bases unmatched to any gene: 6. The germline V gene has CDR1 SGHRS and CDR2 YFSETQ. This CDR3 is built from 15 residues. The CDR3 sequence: CASSLTGTGEETQYF. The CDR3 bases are TGCGCCAGCAGCTTAACCGGGACAGGAGAAGAGACCCAGTACTTC.

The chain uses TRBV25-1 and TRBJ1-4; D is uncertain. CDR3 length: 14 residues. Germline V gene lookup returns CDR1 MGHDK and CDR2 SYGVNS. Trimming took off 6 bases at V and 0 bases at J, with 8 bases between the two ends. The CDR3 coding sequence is TGTGCCAGCAGGCGGGGATCAACTAATGAAAAACTGTTTTTT. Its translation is CASRRGSTNEKLFF. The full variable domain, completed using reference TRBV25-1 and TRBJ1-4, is EADIYQTPRYLVIGTGKKITLECSQTMGHDKMYWYQQDPGMELHLIHYSYGVNSTEKGDLSSESTVSRIRTEHFPLTLESARPSHTSQYLCASRRGSTNEKLFFGSGTQLSVL.

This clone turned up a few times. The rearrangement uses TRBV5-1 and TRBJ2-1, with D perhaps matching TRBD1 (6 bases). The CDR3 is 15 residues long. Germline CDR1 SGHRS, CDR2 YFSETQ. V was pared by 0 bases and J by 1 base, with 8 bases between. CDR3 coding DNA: TGCGCCAGCAGCTTGGGGGACATATCCTACAATGAGCAGTTCTTC. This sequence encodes CASSLGDISYNEQFF.

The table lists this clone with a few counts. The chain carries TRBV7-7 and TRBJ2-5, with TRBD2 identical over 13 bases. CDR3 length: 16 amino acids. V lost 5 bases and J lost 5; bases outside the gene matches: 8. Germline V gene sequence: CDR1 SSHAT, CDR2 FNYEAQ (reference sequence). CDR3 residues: CASSGTSGERLETQYF. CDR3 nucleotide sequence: TGTGCCAGCAGCGGGACTAGCGGGGAGAGGTTGGAGACCCAGTACTTC.

The CDR3, as DNA: TGTGCCAGCAGTTTTACGGGGAAAGGTCAGCCCCAGCATTTT. Translating gives CASSFTGKGQPQHF. The chain employs TRBV28 and TRBJ1-5; no definite D call. CDR3 length: 14 residues. Germline CDR1 reads MDHEN; CDR2 reads SYDVKM. V was trimmed by 3 bases and J by 6 bases, leaving 12 bases between them.

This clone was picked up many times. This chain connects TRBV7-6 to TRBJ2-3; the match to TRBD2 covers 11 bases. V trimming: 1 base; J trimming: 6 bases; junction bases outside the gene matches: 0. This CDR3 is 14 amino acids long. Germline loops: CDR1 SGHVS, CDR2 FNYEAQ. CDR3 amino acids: CASSLGLAGDTQYF. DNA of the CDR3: TGTGCCAGCAGCTTAGGACTAGCGGGGGATACGCAGTATTTT.

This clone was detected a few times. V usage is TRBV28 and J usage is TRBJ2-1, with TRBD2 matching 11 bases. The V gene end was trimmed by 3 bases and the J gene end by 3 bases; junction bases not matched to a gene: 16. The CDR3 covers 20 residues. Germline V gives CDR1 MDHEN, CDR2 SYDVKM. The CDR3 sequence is CASSFRKGASGGSNYNEQFF. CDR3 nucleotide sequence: TGTGCCAGCAGTTTTCGAAAGGGGGCTAGCGGGGGGTCCAACTACAATGAGCAGTTCTTC.

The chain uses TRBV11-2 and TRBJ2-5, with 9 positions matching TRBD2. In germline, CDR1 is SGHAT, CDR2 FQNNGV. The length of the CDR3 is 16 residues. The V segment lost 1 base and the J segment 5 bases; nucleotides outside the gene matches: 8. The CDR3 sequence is CASSLGWGLASETQYF. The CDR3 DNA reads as TGTGCCAGCAGCTTAGGTTGGGGACTAGCCTCTGAGACCCAGTACTTC.

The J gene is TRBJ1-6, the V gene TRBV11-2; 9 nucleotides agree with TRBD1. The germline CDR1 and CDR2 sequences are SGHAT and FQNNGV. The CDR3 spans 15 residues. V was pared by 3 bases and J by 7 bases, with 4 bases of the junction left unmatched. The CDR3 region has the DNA TGTGCCAGCAGCTTGACAGGGGGACCGAATTCACCCCTCCACTTT. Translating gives CASSLTGGPNSPLHF.

CDR3 DNA sequence: TGTGCCAGCAGCCCCCCGGGACTAGCGGGGGGCTACGAGCAGTACTTC. Protein: CASSPPGLAGGYEQYF. The V gene is TRBV13, the J gene TRBJ2-7; the match to TRBD2 covers 15 bases. The CDR3 is 16 residues long. V trimming: 5 bases; J trimming: 3 bases; junction bases outside the gene matches: 5. CDR1 PRHDT and CDR2 FYEKMQ come from the germline V gene (reference sequence).

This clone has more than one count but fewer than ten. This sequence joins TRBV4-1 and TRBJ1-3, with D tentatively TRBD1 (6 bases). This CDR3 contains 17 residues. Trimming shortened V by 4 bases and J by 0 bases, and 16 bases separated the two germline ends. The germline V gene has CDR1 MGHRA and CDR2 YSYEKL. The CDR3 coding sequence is TGCGCCAGCAGCCTAGGATTCGGACAGACCTCTGGAAACACCATATATTTT. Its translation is CASSLGFGQTSGNTIYF.

The CDR3 DNA follows: TGCGCCAGTATCAAGGGGGGACTAGTTGGGCGGGGGGCCTACAATGAGCAGTTCTTC. Its translation is CASIKGGLVGRGAYNEQFF. The chain joins TRBV10-1 to TRBJ2-1, with 8 bases identical to TRBD2. Germline assignment: CDR1 WNHNN and CDR2 SYGVQD (reference sequence). After removal of 9 bases from V and 2 bases from J, the junction contained 21 bases not matched to a gene. The CDR3 covers 19 residues.

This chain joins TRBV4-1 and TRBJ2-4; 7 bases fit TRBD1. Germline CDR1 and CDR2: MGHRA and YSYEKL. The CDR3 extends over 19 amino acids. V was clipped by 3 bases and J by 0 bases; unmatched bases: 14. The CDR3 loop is CASSHRQGFEGKAKNIQYF. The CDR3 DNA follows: TGCGCCAGCAGCCACCGACAGGGTTTCGAGGGTAAAGCCAAAAACATTCAGTACTTC.

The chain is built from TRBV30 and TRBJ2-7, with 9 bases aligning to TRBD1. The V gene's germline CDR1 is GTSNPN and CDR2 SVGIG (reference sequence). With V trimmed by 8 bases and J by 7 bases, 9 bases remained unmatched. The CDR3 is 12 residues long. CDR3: CALTGGIGEQYF. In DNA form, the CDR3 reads TGTGCCCTTACAGGGGGCATCGGGGAGCAGTACTTC.

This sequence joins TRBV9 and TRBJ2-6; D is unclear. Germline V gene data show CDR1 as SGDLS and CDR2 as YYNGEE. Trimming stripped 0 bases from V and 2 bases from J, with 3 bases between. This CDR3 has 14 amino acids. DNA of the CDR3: TGTGCCAGCAGCGTAGTAGCTGGGGCCAACGTCCTGACTTTC. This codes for CASSVVAGANVLTF.